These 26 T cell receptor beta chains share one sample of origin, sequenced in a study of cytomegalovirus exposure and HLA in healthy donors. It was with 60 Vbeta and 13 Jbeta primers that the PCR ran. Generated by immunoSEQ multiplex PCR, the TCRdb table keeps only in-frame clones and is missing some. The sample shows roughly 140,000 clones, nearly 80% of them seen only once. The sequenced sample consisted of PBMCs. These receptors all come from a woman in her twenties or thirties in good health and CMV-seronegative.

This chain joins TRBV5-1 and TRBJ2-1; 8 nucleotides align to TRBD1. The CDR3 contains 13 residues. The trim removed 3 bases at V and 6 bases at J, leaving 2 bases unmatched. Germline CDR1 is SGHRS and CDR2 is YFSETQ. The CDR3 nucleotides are TGCGCCAGCAGCTCGACAGGGGTCAATGAGCAGTTCTTC. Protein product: CASSSTGVNEQFF.

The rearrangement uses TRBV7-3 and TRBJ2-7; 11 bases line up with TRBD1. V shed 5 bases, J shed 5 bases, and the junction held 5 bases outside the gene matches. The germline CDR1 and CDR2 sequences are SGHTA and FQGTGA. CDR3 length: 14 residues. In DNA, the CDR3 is TGTGCCAGCAGCGCCCGGGACAGGGGGAACGAGCAGTACTTC. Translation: CASSARDRGNEQYF.

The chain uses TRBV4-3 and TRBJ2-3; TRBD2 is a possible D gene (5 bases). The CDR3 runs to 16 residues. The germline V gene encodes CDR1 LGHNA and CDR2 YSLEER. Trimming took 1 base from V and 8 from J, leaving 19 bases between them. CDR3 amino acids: CASSQAGLPNTGTQYF. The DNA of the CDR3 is TGCGCCAGCAGCCAAGCAGGACTGCCAAACACGGGTACGCAGTATTTT.

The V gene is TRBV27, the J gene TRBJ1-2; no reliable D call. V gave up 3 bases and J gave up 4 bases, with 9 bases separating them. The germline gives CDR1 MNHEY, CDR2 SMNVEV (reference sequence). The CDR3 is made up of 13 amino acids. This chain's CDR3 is CASSLEGGYGYTF. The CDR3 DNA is TGTGCCAGCAGTTTGGAGGGCGGCTATGGCTACACCTTC.

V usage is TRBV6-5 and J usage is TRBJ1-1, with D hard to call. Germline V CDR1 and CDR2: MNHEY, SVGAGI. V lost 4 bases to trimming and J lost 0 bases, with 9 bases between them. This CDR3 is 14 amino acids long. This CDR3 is CASSLPGVNTEAFF. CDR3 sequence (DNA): TGTGCCAGCAGTTTGCCGGGAGTGAACACTGAAGCTTTCTTT.

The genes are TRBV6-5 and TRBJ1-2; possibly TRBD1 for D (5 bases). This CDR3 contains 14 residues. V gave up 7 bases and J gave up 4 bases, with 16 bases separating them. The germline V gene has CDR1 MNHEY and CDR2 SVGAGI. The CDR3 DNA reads TGTGCCAGCATAGGAGGGGATTTCCTCTATGGCTACACCTTC. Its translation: CASIGGDFLYGYTF.

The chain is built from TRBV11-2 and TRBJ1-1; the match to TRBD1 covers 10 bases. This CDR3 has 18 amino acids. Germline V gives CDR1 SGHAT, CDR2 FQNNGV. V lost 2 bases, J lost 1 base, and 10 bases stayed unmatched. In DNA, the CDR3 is TGTGCCAGCAGCTTAAGGGGCCCGACAGGGGGCAAGAACACTGAAGCTTTCTTT. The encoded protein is CASSLRGPTGGKNTEAFF.

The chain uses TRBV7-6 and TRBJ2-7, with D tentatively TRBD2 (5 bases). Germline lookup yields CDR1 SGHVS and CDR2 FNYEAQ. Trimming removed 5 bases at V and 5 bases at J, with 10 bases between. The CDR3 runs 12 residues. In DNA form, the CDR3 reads TGTGCCAGCAGCCCCGGGGAGCACGAGCAGTACTTC. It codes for CASSPGEHEQYF.

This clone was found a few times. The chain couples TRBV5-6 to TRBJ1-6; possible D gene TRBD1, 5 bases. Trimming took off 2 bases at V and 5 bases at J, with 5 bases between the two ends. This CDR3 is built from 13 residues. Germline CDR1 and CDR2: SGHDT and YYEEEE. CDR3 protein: CASSLGDNSPLHF. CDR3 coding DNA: TGTGCCAGCAGCTTAGGGGATAATTCACCCCTCCACTTT. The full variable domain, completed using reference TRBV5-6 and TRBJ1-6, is DAGVTQSPTHLIKTRGQQVTLRCSPKSGHDTVSWYQQALGQGPQFIFQYYEEEERQRGNFPDRFSGHQFPNYSSELNVNALLLGDSALYLCASSLGDNSPLHFGNGTRLTVT.

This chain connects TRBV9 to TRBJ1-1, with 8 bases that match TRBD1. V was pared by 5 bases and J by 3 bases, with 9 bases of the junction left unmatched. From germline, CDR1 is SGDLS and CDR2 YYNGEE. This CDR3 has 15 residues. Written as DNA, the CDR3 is TGTGCCAGCAGACCATGGACAGGGAAGGACACTGAAGCTTTCTTT. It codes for CASRPWTGKDTEAFF.

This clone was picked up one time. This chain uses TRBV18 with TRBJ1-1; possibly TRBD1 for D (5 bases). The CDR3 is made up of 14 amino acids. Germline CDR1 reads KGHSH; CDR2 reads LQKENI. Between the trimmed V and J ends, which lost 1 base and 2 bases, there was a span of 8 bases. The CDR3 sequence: CASSPLQGNTEAFF. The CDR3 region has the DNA TGTGCCAGCTCACCACTGCAGGGAAACACTGAAGCTTTCTTT.

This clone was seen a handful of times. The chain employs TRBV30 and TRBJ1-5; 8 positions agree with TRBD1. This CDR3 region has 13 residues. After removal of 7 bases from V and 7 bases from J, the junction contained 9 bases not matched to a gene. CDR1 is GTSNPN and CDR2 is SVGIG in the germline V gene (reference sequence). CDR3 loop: CAFNGQGGQPQHF. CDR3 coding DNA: TGTGCCTTTAACGGACAGGGCGGACAGCCCCAGCATTTT.

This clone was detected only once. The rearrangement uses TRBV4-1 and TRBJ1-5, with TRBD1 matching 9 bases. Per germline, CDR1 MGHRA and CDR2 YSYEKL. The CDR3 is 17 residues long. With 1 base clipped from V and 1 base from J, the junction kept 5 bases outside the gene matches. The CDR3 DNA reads TGCGCCAGCAGCCAAGCTTTGGGACAGGGAAGCAATCAGCCCCAGCATTTT. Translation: CASSQALGQGSNQPQHF.

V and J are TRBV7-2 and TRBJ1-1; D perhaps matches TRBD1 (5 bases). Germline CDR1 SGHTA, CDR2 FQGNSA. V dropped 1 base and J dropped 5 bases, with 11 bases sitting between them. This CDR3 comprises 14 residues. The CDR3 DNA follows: TGTGCCAGCAGCTTAGTAGGTTCAGGGACTGAAGCTTTCTTT. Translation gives CASSLVGSGTEAFF.

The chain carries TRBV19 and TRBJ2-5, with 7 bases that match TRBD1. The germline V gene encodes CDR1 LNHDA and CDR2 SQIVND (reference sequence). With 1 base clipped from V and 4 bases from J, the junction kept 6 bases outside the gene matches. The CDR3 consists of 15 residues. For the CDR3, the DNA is TGTGCCAGTAGTATAGCGCAGGGGGTCGGAGAGACCCAGTACTTC. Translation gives CASSIAQGVGETQYF.

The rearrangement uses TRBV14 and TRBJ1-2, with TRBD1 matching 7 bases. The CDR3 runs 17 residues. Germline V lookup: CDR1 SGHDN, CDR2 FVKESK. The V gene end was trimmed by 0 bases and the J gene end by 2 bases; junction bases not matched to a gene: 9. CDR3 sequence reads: CASSQDGILQGNYGYTF. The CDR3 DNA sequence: TGTGCCAGCAGCCAAGACGGAATCCTACAGGGGAACTATGGCTACACCTTC.

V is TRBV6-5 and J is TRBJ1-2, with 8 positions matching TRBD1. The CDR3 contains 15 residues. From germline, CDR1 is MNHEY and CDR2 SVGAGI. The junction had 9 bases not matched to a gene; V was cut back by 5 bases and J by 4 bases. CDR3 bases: TGTGCCAGCAGTAGCGGACAGGGAGGACTCTATGGCTACACCTTC. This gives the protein CASSSGQGGLYGYTF.

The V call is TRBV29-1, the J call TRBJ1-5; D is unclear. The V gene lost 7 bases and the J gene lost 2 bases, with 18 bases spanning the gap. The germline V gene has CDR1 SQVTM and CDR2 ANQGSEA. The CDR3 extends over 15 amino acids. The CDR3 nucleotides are TGCAGCGGGAGAAGAATCGGGTTGGGCAATCAGCCCCAGCATTTT. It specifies CSGRRIGLGNQPQHF.

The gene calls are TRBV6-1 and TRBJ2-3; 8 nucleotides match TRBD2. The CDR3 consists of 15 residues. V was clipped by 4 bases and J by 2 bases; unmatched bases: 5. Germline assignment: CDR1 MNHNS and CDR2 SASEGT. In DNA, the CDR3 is TGTGCCAGCAGTGTGCGGGGGGCTTCCACAGATACGCAGTATTTT. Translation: CASSVRGASTDTQYF.

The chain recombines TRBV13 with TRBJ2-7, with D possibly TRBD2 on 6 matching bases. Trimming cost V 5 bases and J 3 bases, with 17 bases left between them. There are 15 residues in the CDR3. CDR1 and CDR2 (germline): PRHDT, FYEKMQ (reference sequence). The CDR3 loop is CASSPTAGLHYEQYF. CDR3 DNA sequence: TGTGCCAGCAGCCCTACGGCGGGACTCCACTACGAGCAGTACTTC. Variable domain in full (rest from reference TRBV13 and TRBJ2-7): AAGVIQSPRHLIKEKRETATLKCYPIPRHDTVYWYQQGPGQDPQFLISFYEKMQSDKGSIPDRFSAQQFSDYHSELNMSSLELGDSALYFCASSPTAGLHYEQYFGPGTRLTVT.

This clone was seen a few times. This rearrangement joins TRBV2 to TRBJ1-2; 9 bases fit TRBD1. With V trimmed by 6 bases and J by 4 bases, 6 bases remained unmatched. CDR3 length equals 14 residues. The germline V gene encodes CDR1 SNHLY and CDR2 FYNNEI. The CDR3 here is CASRPGQGIYGYTF. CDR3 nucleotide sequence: TGTGCCAGCAGGCCGGGACAGGGAATCTATGGCTACACCTTC.

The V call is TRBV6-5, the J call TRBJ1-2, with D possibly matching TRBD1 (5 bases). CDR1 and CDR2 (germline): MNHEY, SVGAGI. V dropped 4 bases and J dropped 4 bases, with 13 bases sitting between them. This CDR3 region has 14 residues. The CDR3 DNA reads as TGTGCCAGCAGTTCTCGGGACTGGACCTATGGCTACACCTTC. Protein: CASSSRDWTYGYTF.

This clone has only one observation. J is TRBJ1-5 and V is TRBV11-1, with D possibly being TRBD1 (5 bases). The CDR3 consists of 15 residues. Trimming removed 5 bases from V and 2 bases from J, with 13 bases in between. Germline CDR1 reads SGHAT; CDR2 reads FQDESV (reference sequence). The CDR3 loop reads CASSISGSGNQPQHF. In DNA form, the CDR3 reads TGTGCCAGCAGCATCTCAGGGTCCGGCAATCAGCCCCAGCATTTT.

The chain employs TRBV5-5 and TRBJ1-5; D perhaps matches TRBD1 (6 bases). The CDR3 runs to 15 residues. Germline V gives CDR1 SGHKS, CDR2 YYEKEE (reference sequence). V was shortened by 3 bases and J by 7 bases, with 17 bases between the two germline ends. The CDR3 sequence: CASSSNTGPGQPQHF. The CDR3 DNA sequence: TGTGCCAGCAGCTCAAACACAGGGCCAGGGCAGCCCCAGCATTTT.

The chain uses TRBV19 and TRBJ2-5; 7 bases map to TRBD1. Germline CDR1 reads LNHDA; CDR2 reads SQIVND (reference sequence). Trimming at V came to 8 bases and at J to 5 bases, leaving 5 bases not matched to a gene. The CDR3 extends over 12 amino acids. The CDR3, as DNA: TGTGCCAGTGGGGACAGAGAGGAGACCCAGTACTTC. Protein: CASGDREETQYF.

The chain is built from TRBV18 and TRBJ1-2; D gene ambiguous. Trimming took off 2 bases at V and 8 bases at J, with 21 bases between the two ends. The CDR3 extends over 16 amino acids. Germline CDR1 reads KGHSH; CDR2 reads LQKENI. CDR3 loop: CASSPGGEKVLLGYTF. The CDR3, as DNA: TGTGCCAGCTCACCAGGTGGAGAAAAGGTTCTATTAGGCTACACCTTC.